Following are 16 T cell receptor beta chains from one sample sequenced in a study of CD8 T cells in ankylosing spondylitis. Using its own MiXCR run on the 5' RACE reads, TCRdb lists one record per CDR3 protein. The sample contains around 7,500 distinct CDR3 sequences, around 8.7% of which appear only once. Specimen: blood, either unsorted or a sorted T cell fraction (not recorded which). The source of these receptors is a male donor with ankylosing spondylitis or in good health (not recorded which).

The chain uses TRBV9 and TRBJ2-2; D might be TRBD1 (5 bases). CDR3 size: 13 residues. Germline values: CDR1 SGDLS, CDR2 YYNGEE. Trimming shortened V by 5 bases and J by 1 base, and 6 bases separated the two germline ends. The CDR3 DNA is TGTGCCAGCAGGACAGAGAACACCGGGGAGCTGTTTTTT. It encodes CASRTENTGELFF.

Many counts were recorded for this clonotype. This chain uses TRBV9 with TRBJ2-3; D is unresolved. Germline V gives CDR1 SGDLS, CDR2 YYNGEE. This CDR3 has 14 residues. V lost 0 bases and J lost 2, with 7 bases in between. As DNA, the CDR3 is TGTGCCAGCAGCGTAGGACAAGACACAGATACGCAGTATTTT. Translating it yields CASSVGQDTDTQYF.

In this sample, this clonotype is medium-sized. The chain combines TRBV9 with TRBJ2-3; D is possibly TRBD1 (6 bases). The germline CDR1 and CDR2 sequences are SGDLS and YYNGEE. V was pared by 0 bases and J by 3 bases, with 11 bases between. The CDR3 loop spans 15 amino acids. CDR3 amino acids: CASSVGGPSTDTQYF. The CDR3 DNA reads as TGTGCCAGCAGCGTAGGGGGGCCTAGTACAGATACGCAGTATTTT.

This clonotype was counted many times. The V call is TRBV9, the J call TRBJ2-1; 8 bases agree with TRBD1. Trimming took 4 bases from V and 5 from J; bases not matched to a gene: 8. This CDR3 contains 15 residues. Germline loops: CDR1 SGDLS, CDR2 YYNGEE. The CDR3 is CASSPRTGWDNEQFF. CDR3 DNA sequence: TGTGCCAGCAGCCCGAGGACAGGGTGGGACAATGAGCAGTTCTTC.

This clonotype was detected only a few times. The CDR3 sequence is CASSLPRESNQPQHF. The DNA for the CDR3 is TGTGCCAGCAGCTTACCCCGGGAGAGCAATCAGCCCCAGCATTTT. The chain couples TRBV5-4 to TRBJ1-5, with D uncertain. CDR1 SGHNT and CDR2 YYREEE come from the germline V gene (reference sequence). The CDR3 contains 15 residues. V lost 2 bases, J lost 1 base, and 10 bases lay in between. The whole variable domain, remainder taken from reference TRBV5-4 and TRBJ1-5, is ETGVTQSPTHLIKTRGQQVTLRCSSQSGHNTVSWYQQALGQGPQFIFQYYREEENGRGNFPPRFSGLQFPNYSSELNVNALELDDSALYLCASSLPRESNQPQHFGDGTRLSIL.

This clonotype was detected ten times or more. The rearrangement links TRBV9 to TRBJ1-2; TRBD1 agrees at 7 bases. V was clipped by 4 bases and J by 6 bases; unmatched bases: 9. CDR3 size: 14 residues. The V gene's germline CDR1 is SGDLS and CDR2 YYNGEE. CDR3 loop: CASSPRQGSHGYTF. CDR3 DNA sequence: TGTGCCAGCAGCCCCCGACAGGGTTCGCATGGCTACACCTTC.

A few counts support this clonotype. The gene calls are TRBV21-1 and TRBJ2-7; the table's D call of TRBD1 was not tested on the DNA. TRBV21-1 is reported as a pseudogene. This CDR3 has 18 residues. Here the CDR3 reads CASSKCPQGRGRTYEQYV. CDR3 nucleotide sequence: TGTGCCAGCAGCAAATGCCCCCAGGGGAGGGGGCGAACCTACGAGCAGTACGTC.

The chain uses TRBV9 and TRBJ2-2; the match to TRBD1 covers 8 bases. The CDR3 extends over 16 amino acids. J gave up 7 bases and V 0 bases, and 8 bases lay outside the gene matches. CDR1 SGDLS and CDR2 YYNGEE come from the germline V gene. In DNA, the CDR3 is TGTGCCAGCAGCGTAGGTGCAGGGGGCGCAGGCGGGGAGCTGTTTTTT. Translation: CASSVGAGGAGGELFF.

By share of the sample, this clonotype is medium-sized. CDR3 in amino acids: CASSERVGYEAFF. Written as DNA, the CDR3 is TGTGCCAGCAGCGAGCGGGTAGGTTATGAAGCTTTCTTT. This chain uses TRBV9 with TRBJ1-1, with D unclear. Germline CDR1 SGDLS, CDR2 YYNGEE. V was shortened by 3 bases and J by 7 bases, with 13 bases between the two germline ends. The CDR3 sequence is 13 residues long.

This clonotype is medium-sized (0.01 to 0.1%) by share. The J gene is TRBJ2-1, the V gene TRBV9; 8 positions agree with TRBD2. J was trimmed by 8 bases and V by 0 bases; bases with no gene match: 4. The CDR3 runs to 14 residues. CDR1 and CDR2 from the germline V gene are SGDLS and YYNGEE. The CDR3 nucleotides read TGTGCCAGCAGCGTAGCCGGGGGGGTGGATGAGCAGTTCTTC. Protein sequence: CASSVAGGVDEQFF.

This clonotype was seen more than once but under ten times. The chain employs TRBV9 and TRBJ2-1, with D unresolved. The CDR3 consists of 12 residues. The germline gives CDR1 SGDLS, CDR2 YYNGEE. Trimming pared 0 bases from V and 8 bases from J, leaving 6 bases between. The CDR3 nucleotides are TGTGCCAGCAGCGTAGGAGTTGATGAGCAGTTCTTC. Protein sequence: CASSVGVDEQFF.

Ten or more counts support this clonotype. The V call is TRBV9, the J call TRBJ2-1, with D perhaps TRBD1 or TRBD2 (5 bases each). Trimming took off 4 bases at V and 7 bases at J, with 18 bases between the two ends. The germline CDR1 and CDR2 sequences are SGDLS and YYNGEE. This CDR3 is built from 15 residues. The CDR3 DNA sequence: TGTGCCAGCAGCAGCAGGGACGTCCCGGGAAATGAGCAGTTCTTC. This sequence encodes CASSSRDVPGNEQFF.

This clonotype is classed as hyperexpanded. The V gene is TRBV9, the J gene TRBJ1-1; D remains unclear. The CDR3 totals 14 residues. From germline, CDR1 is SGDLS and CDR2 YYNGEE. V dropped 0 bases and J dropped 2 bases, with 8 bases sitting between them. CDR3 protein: CASSVVSGNTEAFF. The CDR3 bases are TGTGCCAGCAGCGTAGTATCGGGTAACACTGAAGCTTTCTTT.

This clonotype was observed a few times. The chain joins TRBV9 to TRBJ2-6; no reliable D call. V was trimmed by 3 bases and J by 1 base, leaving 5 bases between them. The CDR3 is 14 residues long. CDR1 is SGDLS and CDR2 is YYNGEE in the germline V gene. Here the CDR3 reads CASSAMSGANVLTF. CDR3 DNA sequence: TGTGCCAGCAGCGCTATGTCTGGGGCCAACGTCCTGACTTTC.

The CDR3 here is CASSATAFDNQPQHF. The CDR3 region has the DNA TGTGCCAGCAGCGCCACTGCGTTTGACAATCAGCCCCAGCATTTT. The gene calls are TRBV9 and TRBJ1-5; D gene ambiguous. Germline CDR1 SGDLS, CDR2 YYNGEE. The CDR3 totals 15 residues. Trimming removed 3 bases from V and 3 bases from J, with 13 bases in between.

CDR3 sequence: CASSQSRTGQPGANVLTF. The CDR3 DNA reads as TGTGCCAGCAGCCAATCCCGGACAGGACAACCTGGGGCCAACGTCCTGACTTTC. The genes are TRBV9 and TRBJ2-6; 7 bases are shared with TRBD1. Germline V CDR1 and CDR2: SGDLS, YYNGEE. CDR3 size: 18 residues. The V and J ends lost 4 bases and 2 bases, in that order; junction bases with no gene match: 12.